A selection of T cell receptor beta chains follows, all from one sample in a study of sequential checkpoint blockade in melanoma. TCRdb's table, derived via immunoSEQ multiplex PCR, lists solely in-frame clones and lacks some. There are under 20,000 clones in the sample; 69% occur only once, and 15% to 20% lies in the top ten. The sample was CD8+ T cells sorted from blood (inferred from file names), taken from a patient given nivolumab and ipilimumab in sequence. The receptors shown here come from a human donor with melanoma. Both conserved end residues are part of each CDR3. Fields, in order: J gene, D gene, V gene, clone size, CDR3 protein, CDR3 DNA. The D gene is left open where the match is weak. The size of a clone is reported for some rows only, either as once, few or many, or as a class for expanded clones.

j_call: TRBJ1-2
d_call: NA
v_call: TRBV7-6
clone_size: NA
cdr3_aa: CASSLEAGNYGYTF
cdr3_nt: TGTGCCAGCAGCTTAGAAGCAGGGAACTATGGCTACACCTTC

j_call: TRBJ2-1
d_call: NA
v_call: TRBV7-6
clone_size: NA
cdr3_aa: CASSLTGPDNEQFF
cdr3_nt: TGTGCCAGCAGCTTAACAGGGCCCGACAATGAGCAGTTCTTC

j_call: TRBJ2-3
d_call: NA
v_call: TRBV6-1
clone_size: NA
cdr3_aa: CASSVVGGSTDTQYF
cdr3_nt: TGTGCCAGCAGTGTCGTGGGGGGAAGCACAGATACGCAGTATTTT

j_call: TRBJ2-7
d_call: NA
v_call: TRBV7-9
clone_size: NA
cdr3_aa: CASSQGKEQYF
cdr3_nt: TGTGCCAGCAGCCAGGGGAAAGAGCAGTACTTC

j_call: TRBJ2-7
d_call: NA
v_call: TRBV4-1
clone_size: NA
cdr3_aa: CASSKDEDYEQYF
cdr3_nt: TGCGCCAGCAGCAAAGATGAGGACTACGAGCAGTACTTC

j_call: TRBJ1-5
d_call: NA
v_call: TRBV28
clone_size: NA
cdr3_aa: CASSLPKGLDQPQHF
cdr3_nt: TGTGCCAGCAGTTTACCTAAGGGGTTGGATCAGCCCCAGCATTTT

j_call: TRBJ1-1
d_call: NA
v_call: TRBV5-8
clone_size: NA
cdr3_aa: CASSLEGGLTEAFF
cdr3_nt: TGTGCCAGCAGCTTGGAGGGGGGGCTGACTGAAGCTTTCTTT

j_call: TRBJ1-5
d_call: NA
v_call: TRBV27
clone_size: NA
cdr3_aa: CASRIQGSNQPQHF
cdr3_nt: TGTGCCAGCAGGATACAGGGTAGCAATCAGCCCCAGCATTTT

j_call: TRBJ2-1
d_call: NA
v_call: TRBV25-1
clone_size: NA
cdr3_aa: CASSEVREPAFF
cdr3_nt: TGTGCCAGCAGTGAAGTGCGGGAACCAGCGTTCTTC

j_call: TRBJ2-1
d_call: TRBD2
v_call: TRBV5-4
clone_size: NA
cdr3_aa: CASSLAAGLAGVQEQFF
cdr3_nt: TGTGCCAGCAGCTTGGCAGCAGGACTAGCGGGAGTTCAGGAGCAGTTCTTC

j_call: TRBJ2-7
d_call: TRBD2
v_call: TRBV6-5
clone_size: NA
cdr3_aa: CASSYSYRDYTYEQYF
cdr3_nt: TGTGCCAGCAGTTACTCATACCGGGACTACACCTACGAGCAGTACTTC

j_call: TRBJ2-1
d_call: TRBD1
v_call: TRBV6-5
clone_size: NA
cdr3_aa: CASSSGTGGYNEQFF
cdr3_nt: TGTGCCAGCAGCTCCGGGACAGGGGGCTACAATGAGCAGTTCTTC

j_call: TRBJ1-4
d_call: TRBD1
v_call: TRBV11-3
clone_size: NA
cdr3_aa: CASAPGQNNEKLFF
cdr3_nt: TGTGCCAGCGCCCCGGGACAGAATAATGAAAAACTGTTTTTT

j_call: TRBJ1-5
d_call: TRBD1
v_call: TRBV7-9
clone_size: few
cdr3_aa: CASSLGQGLNQPQHF
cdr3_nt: TGTGCCAGCAGCTTAGGACAGGGTTTAAATCAGCCCCAGCATTTT

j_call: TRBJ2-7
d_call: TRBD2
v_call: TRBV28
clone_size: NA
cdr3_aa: CASSLLTSGLGSYEQYF
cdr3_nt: TGTGCCAGCAGTTTATTAACTAGCGGGCTGGGGTCCTACGAGCAGTACTTC

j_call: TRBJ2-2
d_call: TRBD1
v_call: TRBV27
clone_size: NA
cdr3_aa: CASSSRQGMAGELFF
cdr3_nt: TGTGCCAGCAGTTCGCGACAGGGGATGGCCGGGGAGCTGTTTTTT

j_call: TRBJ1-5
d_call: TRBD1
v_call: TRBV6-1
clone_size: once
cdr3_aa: CASSVGQGAGQPQHF
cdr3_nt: TGTGCCAGCAGCGTGGGACAGGGGGCCGGTCAGCCCCAGCATTTT

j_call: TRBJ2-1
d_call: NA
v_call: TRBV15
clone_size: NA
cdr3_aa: CATSREGASGYNEQFF
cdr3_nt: TGTGCCACCAGCAGAGAGGGGGCTAGCGGTTACAATGAGCAGTTCTTC

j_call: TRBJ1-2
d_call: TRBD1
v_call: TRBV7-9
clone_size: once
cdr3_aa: CASSGTATNYGYTF
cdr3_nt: TGTGCCAGCAGCGGGACAGCAACTAACTATGGCTACACCTTC

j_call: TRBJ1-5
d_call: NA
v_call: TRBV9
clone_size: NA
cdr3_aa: CASSVGGNLNQPQHF
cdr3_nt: TGTGCCAGCAGCGTAGGAGGGAACCTCAATCAGCCCCAGCATTTT

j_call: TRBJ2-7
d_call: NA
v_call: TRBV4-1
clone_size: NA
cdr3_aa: CASSQGDTGISYEQYF
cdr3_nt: TGCGCCAGCAGCCAAGGGGACACGGGGATATCCTACGAGCAGTACTTC

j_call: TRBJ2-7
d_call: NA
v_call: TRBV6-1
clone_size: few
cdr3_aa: CASSEGRGAYEQYF
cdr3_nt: TGTGCCAGCAGTGAAGGCAGGGGAGCATACGAGCAGTACTTC

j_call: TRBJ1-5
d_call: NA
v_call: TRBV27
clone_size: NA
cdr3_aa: CASSWRGDNQPQHF
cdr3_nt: TGTGCCAGCAGTTGGAGGGGCGACAATCAGCCCCAGCATTTT

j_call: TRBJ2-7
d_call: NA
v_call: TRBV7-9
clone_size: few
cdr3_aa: CASSLTGEGFYEQYF
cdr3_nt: TGTGCCAGCAGCTTAACGGGAGAGGGATTCTACGAGCAGTACTTC

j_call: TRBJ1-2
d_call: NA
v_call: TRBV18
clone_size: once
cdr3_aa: CASSPPWRGTSLIGYTF
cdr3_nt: TGTGCCAGCTCACCACCGTGGAGGGGTACCTCTTTGATCGGCTACACCTTC

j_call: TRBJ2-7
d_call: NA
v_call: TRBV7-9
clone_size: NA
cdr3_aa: CASSSTRDPQGYEQYF
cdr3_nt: TGTGCCAGCAGCTCAACCCGGGACCCACAGGGCTACGAGCAGTACTTC

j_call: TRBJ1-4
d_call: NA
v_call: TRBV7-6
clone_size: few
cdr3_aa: CASSVGSGKGEKLFF
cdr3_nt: TGTGCCAGCAGCGTAGGATCCGGGAAGGGTGAAAAACTGTTTTTT

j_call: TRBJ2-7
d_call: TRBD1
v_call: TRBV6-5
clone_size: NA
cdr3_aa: CASSTGTAGQYF
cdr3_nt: TGTGCCAGCAGTACCGGGACAGCAGGGCAGTACTTC

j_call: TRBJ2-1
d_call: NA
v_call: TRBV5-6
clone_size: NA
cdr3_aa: CASSLPGLLNEQFF
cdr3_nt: TGTGCCAGCAGCTTACCGGGACTTTTGAATGAGCAGTTCTTC

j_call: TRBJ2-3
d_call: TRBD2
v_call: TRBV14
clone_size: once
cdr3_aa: CASSQDPHLTSGYTDTQYF
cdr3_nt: TGTGCCAGCAGCCAAGATCCTCACCTGACTAGCGGCTACACAGATACGCAGTATTTT

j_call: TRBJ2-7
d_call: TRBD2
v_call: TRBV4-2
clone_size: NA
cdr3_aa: CASSQLGLAGGFYEQYF
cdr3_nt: TGTGCCAGCAGCCAACTCGGACTAGCGGGGGGGTTCTACGAGCAGTACTTC

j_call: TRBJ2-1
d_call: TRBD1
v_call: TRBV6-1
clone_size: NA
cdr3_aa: CASAWTGWNEQFF
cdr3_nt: TGTGCCAGCGCCTGGACAGGTTGGAATGAGCAGTTCTTC

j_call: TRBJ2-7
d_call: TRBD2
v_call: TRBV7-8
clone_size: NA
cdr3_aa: CASSLRTSGRFNYEQYF
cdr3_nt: TGTGCCAGCAGCCTGAGGACTAGCGGGAGGTTCAACTACGAGCAGTACTTC

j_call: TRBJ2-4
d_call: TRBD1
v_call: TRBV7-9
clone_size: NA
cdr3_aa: CASSQRTGAKNIQYF
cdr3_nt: TGTGCCAGCAGCCAAAGGACAGGGGCCAAAAACATTCAGTACTTC

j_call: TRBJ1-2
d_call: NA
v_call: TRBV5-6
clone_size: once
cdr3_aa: CASSLGQNPFYGYTF
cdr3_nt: TGTGCCAGCAGCTTGGGGCAAAACCCCTTTTATGGCTACACCTTC

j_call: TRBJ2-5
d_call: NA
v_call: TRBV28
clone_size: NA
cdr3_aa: CASSFVQTGLAGETQYF
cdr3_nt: TGTGCCAGCAGTTTCGTTCAGACAGGGTTGGCGGGGGAGACCCAGTACTTC

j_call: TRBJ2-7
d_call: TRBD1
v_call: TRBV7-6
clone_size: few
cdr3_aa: CASSYGTGLTYEQYF
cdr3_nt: TGTGCCAGCAGCTATGGGACAGGGCTGACCTACGAGCAGTACTTC

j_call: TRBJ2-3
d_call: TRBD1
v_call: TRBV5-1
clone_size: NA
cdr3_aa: CASSLTGGGPDTQYF
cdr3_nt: TGCGCCAGCAGCTTGACAGGGGGCGGGCCAGATACGCAGTATTTT

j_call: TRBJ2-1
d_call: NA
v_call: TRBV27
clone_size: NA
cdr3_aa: CASSFPGVGNEQFF
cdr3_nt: TGTGCCAGCAGTTTCCCGGGAGTGGGTAATGAGCAGTTCTTC

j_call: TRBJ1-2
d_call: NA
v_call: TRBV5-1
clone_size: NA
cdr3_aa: CASSPPSRRDGYTF
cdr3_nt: TGCGCCAGCAGCCCGCCCTCACGGAGAGATGGCTACACCTTC

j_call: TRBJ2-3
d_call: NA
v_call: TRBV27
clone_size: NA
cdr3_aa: CASTDRSTDTQYF
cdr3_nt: TGTGCCAGCACCGACAGAAGCACAGATACGCAGTATTTT

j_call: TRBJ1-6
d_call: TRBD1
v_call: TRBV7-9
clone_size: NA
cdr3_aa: CASSSLGQGASPLHF
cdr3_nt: TGTGCCAGCAGCTCGTTGGGACAGGGGGCTTCACCCCTCCACTTT

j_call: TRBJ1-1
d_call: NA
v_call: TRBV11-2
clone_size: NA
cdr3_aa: CASSPTEVGNTEAFF
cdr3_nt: TGTGCCAGCAGCCCCACAGAAGTCGGGAACACTGAAGCTTTCTTT

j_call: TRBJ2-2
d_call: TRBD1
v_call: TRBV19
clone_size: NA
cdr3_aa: CATASRDRGRTGELFF
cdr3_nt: TGTGCCACTGCGTCCCGGGACAGGGGGCGCACCGGGGAGCTGTTTTTT